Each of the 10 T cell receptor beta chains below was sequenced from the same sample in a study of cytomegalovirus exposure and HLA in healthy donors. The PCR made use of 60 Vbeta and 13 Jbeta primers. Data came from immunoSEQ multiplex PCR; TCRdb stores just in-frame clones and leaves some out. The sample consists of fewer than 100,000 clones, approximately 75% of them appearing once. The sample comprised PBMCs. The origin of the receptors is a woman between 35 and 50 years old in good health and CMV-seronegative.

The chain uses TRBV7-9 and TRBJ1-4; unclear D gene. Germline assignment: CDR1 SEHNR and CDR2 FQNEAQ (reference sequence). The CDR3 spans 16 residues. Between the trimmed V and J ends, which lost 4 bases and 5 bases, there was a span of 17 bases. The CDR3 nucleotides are TGTGCCAGCAGCTCCCGTGTATGGGGAGGGAATGAAAAACTGTTTTTT. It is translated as CASSSRVWGGNEKLFF. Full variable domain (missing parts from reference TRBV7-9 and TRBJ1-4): DTGVSQNPRHKITKRGQNVTFRCDPISEHNRLYWYRQTLGQGPEFLTYFQNEAQLEKSRLLSDRFSAERPKGSFSTLEIQRTEQGDSAMYLCASSSRVWGGNEKLFFGSGTQLSVL.

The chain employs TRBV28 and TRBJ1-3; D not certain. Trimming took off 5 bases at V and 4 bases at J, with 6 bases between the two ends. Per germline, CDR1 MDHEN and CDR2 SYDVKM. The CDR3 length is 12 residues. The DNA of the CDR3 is TGTGCCAGCAGTAGCCTGGGAAACACCATATATTTT. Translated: CASSSLGNTIYF. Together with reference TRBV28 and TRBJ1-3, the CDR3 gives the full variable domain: DVKVTQSSRYLVKRTGEKVFLECVQDMDHENMFWYRQDPGLGLRLIYFSYDVKMKEKGDIPEGYSVSREKKERFSLILESASTNQTSMYLCASSSLGNTIYFGEGSWLTVV.

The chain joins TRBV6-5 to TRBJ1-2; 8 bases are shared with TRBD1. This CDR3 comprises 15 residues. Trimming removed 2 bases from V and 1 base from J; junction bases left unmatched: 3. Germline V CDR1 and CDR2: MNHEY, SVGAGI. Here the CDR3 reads CASSYRDRGNYGYTF. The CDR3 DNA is TGTGCCAGCAGTTACCGAGACAGGGGTAACTATGGCTACACCTTC.

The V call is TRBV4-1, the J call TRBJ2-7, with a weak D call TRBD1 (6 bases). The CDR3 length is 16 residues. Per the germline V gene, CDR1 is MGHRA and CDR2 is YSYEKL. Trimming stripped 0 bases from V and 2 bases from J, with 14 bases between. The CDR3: CASSQDWGQGAYEQYF. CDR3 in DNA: TGCGCCAGCAGCCAAGATTGGGGACAAGGGGCCTACGAGCAGTACTTC.

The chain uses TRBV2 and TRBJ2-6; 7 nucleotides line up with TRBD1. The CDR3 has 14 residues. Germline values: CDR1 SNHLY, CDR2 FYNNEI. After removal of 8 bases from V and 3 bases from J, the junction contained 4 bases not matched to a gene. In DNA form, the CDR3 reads TGTGCCAGCTCCCCAGGGGGTGGGGCCAACGTCCTGACTTTC. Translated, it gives CASSPGGGANVLTF. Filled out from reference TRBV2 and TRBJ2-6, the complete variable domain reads EPEVTQTPSHQVTQMGQEVILRCVPISNHLYFYWYRQILGQKVEFLVSFYNNEISEKSEIFDDQFSVERPDGSNFTLKIRSTKLEDSAMYFCASSPGGGANVLTFGAGSRLTVL.

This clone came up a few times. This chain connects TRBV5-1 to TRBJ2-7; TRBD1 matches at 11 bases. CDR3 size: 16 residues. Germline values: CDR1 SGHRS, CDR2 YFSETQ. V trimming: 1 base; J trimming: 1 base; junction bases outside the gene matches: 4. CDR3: CASSLKGQGGSYEQYF. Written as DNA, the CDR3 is TGCGCCAGCAGCTTGAAGGGACAGGGGGGTTCCTACGAGCAGTACTTC.

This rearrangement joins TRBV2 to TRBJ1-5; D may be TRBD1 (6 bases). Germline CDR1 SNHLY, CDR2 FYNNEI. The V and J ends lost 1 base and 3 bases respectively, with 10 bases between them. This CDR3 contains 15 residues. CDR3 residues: CASSEEGVANQPQHF. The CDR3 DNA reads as TGTGCCAGCAGTGAAGAGGGGGTTGCCAATCAGCCCCAGCATTTT. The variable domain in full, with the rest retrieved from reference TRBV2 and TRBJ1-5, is EPEVTQTPSHQVTQMGQEVILRCVPISNHLYFYWYRQILGQKVEFLVSFYNNEISEKSEIFDDQFSVERPDGSNFTLKIRSTKLEDSAMYFCASSEEGVANQPQHFGDGTRLSIL.

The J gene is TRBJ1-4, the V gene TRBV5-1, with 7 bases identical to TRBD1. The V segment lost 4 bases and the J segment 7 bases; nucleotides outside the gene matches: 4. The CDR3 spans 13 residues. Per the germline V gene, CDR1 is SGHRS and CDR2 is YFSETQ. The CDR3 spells CASSPTGLEKLFF. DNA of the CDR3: TGCGCCAGCAGCCCGACAGGGCTTGAAAAACTGTTTTTT.

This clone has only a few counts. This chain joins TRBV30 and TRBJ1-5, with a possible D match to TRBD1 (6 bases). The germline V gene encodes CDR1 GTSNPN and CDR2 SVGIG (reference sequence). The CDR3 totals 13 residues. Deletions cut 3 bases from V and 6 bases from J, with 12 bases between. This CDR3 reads CAWRTQGSQPQHF. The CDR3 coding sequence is TGTGCCTGGAGAACCCAGGGGAGTCAGCCCCAGCATTTT. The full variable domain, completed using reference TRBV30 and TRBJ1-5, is SQTIHQWPATLVQPVGSPLSLECTVEGTSNPNLYWYRQAAGRGLQLLFYSVGIGQISSEVPQNLSASRPQDRQFILSSKKLLLSDSGFYLCAWRTQGSQPQHFGDGTRLSIL.

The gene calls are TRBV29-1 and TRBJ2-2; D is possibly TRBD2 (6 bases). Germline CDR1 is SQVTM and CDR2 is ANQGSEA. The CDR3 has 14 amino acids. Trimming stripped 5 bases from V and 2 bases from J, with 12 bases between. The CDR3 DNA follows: TGCAGCGTTTTCAGGGAGGAAAACACCGGGGAGCTGTTTTTT. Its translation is CSVFREENTGELFF.